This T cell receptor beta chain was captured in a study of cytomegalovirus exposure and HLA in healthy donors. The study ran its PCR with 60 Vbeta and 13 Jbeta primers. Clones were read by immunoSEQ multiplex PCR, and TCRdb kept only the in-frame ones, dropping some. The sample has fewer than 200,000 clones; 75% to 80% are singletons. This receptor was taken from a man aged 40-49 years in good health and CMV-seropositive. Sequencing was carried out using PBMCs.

CDR3 protein: CASSFTGNTGELFF. Written as DNA, the CDR3 is TGTGCCAGCAGCTTTACTGGGAACACCGGGGAGCTGTTTTTT. The rearrangement links TRBV11-2 to TRBJ2-2; D is uncertain. The CDR3 runs to 14 residues. Germline V gene sequence: CDR1 SGHAT, CDR2 FQNNGV. V was clipped by 3 bases and J by 1 base, with 6 bases between them. The full variable domain, rest sourced from reference TRBV11-2 and TRBJ2-2, is EAGVAQSPRYKIIEKRQSVAFWCNPISGHATLYWYQQILGQGPKLLIQFQNNGVVDDSQLPKDRFSAERLKGVDSTLKIQPAKLEDSAVYLCASSFTGNTGELFFGEGSRLTVL.